Shown below are 5 T cell receptor beta chains from a single sample sequenced in a study of T cell changes during pregnancy in multiple sclerosis. Sequencing used immunoSEQ multiplex PCR; TCRdb keeps in-frame clones, though not all of them. The sample has 55,000 to 70,000 clones; 93% are singletons. Sequenced here: peripheral blood, sampled after pregnancy. These receptors were collected from a female donor with multiple sclerosis, enrolled in a pregnancy study.

J is TRBJ2-1 and V is TRBV7-9, with 8 positions matching TRBD1. With V trimmed by 5 bases and J by 1 base, 7 bases remained unmatched. Germline CDR1 reads SEHNR; CDR2 reads FQNEAQ (reference sequence). This CDR3 contains 16 residues. The CDR3 sequence: CASSPTRDRSYNEQFF. The DNA of the CDR3 is TGTGCCAGCAGCCCAACTCGGGACAGGTCCTACAATGAGCAGTTCTTC.

This chain joins TRBV4-3 and TRBJ2-5; possibly TRBD2 for D (7 bases). Germline CDR1 is LGHNA and CDR2 is YSLEER. The V end lost 1 base, the J end lost 5 bases, and 14 bases lay between the germline ends. This CDR3 has 15 amino acids. The CDR3 bases are TGCGCCAGCAGCCAAGGTTGGGGGGGGCAGGAGACCCAGTACTTC. This sequence encodes CASSQGWGGQETQYF.

The chain combines TRBV19 with TRBJ2-7; 8 positions agree with TRBD1. V lost 9 bases, J lost 1 base, and 5 bases stayed unmatched. This CDR3 region has 13 residues. Germline assignment: CDR1 LNHDA and CDR2 SQIVND (reference sequence). The chain's CDR3 is CASRDRGSYEQYF. The CDR3 DNA reads TGTGCCAGCAGAGACAGGGGATCCTACGAGCAGTACTTC.

This chain links TRBV27 with TRBJ2-3; 7 bases fit TRBD2. The CDR3 loop spans 17 amino acids. The V segment lost 6 bases and the J segment 0 bases; nucleotides outside the gene matches: 12. Germline CDR1 reads MNHEY; CDR2 reads SMNVEV (reference sequence). The CDR3: CASSTLADIYSTDTQYF. CDR3 in DNA: TGTGCCAGCAGCACCCTAGCGGATATTTATAGCACAGATACGCAGTATTTT.

J is TRBJ1-2 and V is TRBV28; tentatively, D is TRBD1 (5 bases). Germline loops: CDR1 MDHEN, CDR2 SYDVKM. This CDR3 spans 13 amino acids. V was shortened by 3 bases and J by 4 bases, with 9 bases between the two germline ends. The CDR3 DNA follows: TGTGCCAGCAGTTTCACAGGAACCTATGGCTACACCTTC. It is translated as CASSFTGTYGYTF.